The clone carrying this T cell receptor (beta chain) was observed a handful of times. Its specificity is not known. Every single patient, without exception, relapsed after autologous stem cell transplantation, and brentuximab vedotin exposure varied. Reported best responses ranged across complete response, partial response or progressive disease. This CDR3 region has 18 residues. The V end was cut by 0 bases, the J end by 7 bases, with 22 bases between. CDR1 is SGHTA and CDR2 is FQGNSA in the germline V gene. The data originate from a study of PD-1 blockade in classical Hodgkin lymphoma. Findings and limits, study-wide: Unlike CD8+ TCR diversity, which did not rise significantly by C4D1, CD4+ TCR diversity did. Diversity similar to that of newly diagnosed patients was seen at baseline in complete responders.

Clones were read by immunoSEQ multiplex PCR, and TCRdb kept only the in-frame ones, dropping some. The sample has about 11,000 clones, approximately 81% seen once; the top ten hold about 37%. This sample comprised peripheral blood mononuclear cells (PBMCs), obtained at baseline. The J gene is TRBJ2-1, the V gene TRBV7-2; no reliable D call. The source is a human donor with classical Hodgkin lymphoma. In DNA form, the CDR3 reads TGTGCCAGCAGCTTAGCCCCTCCGGCCAGGCCTGCGAGGAATGAGCAGTTCTTC. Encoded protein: CASSLAPPARPARNEQFF.